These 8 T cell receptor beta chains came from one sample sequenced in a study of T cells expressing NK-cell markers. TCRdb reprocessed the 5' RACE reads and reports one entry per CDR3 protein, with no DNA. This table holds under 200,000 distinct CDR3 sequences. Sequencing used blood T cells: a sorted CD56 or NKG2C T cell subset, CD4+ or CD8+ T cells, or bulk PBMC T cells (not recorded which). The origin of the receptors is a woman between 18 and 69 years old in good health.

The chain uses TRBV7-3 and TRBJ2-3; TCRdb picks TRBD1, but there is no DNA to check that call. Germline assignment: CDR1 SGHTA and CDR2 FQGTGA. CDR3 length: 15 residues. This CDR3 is CASSPGGQGTDTQYF.

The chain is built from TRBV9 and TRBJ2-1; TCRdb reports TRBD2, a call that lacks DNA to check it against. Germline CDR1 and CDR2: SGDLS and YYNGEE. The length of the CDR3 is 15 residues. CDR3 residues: CASSVALAGKTEQFF. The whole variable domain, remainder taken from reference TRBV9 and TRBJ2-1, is DSGVTQTPKHLITATGQRVTLRCSPRSGDLSVYWYQQSLDQGLQFLIQYYNGEERAKGNILERFSAQQFPDLHSELNLSSLELGDSALYFCASSVALAGKTEQFFGPGTRLTVL.

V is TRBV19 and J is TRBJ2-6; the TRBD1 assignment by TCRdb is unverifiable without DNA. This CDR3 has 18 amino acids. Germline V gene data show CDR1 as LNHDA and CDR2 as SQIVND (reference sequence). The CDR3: CASSKYRDSSSGANVLTF.

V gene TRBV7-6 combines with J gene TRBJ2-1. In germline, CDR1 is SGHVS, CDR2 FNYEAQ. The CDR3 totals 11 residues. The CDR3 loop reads CASSSRNEQFF. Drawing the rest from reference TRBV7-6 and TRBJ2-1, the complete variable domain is GAGVSQSPRYKVTKRGQDVALRCDPISGHVSLYWYRQALGQGPEFLTYFNYEAQQDKSGLPNDRFSAERPEGSISTLTIQRTEQRDSAMYRCASSSRNEQFFGPGTRLTVL.

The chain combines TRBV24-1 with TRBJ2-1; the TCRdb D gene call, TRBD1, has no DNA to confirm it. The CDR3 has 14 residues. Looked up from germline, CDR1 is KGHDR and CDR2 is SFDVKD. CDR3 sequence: CATSDPPRANEQFF.

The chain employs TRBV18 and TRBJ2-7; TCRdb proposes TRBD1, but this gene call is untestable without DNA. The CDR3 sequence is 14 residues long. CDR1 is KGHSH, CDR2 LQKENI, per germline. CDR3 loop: CASSPRQGVGEQYF. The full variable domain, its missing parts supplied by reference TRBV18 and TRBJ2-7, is NAGVMQNPRHLVRRRGQEARLRCSPMKGHSHVYWYRQLPEEGLKFMVYLQKENIIDESGMPKERFSAEFPKEGPSILRIQQVVRGDSAAYFCASSPRQGVGEQYFGPGTRLTVT.

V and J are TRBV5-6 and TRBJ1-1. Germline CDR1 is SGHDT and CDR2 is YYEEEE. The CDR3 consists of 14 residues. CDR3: CASSLGHWNTEAFF.

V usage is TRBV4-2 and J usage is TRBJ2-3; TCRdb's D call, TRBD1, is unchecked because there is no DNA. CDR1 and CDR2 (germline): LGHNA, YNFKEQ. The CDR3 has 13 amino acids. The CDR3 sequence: CASQQGNTDTQYF.